A single sample gave rise to the 30 T cell receptor beta chains below, sequenced in a study of cytomegalovirus exposure and HLA in healthy donors. PCR primers comprised 60 Vbeta and 13 Jbeta primers. Produced via immunoSEQ multiplex PCR; TCRdb's table is partial and in-frame only. In the table there are 150,000 to 160,000 clones, 70% to 80% of which are singletons. Sequenced sample: PBMCs. The receptors here all came from a young man in good health and CMV-seropositive.

In its sample, this clone was seen once. The chain's CDR3 is CASSLDRRDTQYF. The DNA of the CDR3 is TGTGCCAGCAGCTTAGATAGGCGGGATACGCAGTATTTT. The V and J genes are TRBV11-3 and TRBJ2-3; D is uncertain. Germline V gene lookup returns CDR1 SGHNT and CDR2 YENEEA. This CDR3 comprises 13 residues. Between the trimmed V and J ends, which lost 0 bases and 6 bases, there was a span of 7 bases.

The chain couples TRBV27 to TRBJ1-2; the D gene is possibly TRBD1 (5 bases). There are 12 residues in the CDR3. The V end was cut by 5 bases, the J end by 6 bases, with 10 bases between. Germline V lookup: CDR1 MNHEY, CDR2 SMNVEV (reference sequence). The CDR3 DNA reads TGTGCCAGCAGTCTGCGGGGCGATGGCTACACCTTC. It codes for CASSLRGDGYTF.

The chain links TRBV5-6 to TRBJ1-2, with a tentative D call TRBD1 (5 bases). This CDR3 has 12 amino acids. The V end was cut by 3 bases, the J end by 7 bases, with 10 bases between. Germline V CDR1 and CDR2: SGHDT, YYEEEE. CDR3 in amino acids: CASSWTGVGYTF. In nucleotides, the CDR3 is TGTGCCAGCAGCTGGACGGGGGTTGGCTACACCTTC.

This clone was seen once. Distinct nucleotide sequences in the sample also encode this CDR3. The genes are TRBV28 and TRBJ1-1, with 8 bases aligning to TRBD1. The V gene end was trimmed by 4 bases and the J gene end by 7 bases; junction bases not matched to a gene: 14. The CDR3 is 16 amino acids. The germline gives CDR1 MDHEN, CDR2 SYDVKM. The CDR3 is CASSYTPGQGSIEAFF. CDR3 sequence (DNA): TGTGCCAGCAGTTATACCCCAGGACAGGGATCGATTGAAGCTTTCTTT.

The chain couples TRBV28 to TRBJ2-3; a weak D match, TRBD1 (6 bases). Germline V gene lookup returns CDR1 MDHEN and CDR2 SYDVKM. This CDR3 is 15 amino acids long. V was pared by 5 bases and J by 2 bases, with 14 bases between. CDR3 amino acids: CASSPGQTHTDTQYF. The CDR3 coding sequence is TGTGCCAGCAGTCCAGGACAGACCCACACAGATACGCAGTATTTT.

V and J are TRBV5-1 and TRBJ2-1; the match to TRBD2 covers 13 bases. Per the germline V gene, CDR1 is SGHRS and CDR2 is YFSETQ. The V segment lost 4 bases and the J segment 9 bases; nucleotides outside the gene matches: 10. The CDR3 totals 16 residues. The DNA for the CDR3 is TGCGCCAGCAGCCCCCCGGGACTAGCGGGAAACGGTGAGCAGTTCTTC. Its translation: CASSPPGLAGNGEQFF.

The rearrangement uses TRBV19 and TRBJ2-7, with 9 bases aligning to TRBD2. The V and J ends lost 7 bases and 5 bases, in that order; junction bases with no gene match: 15. The CDR3 runs 16 residues. Germline V gives CDR1 LNHDA, CDR2 SQIVND (reference sequence). The CDR3 nucleotides are TGTGCCAGTATGGCGGGGGGTAGCGGGAGCAACAACGAGCAGTACTTC. It encodes CASMAGGSGSNNEQYF.

The chain employs TRBV9 and TRBJ2-7; 9 nucleotides match TRBD1. V lost 2 bases to trimming and J lost 6 bases; unmatched junction nucleotides: 9. CDR1 SGDLS and CDR2 YYNGEE come from the germline V gene. The length of the CDR3 is 15 residues. CDR3 coding DNA: TGTGCCAGCAGCGTGGGGGACAGGGTGTCTTCCGAGCAGTACTTC. Encoded protein: CASSVGDRVSSEQYF. Supplemented by reference TRBV9 and TRBJ2-7, the full variable domain reads DSGVTQTPKHLITATGQRVTLRCSPRSGDLSVYWYQQSLDQGLQFLIQYYNGEERAKGNILERFSAQQFPDLHSELNLSSLELGDSALYFCASSVGDRVSSEQYFGPGTRLTVT.

The rearrangement links TRBV18 to TRBJ2-7; no clear D gene. The CDR3 is 16 residues long. Germline CDR1 KGHSH, CDR2 LQKENI. Trimming removed 2 bases from V and 0 bases from J, with 14 bases in between. CDR3 region: CASSPRREASSYEQYF. The CDR3 DNA reads TGTGCCAGCTCACCAAGGAGAGAGGCCAGCTCCTACGAGCAGTACTTC.

V and J are TRBV6-5 and TRBJ1-1, with a tentative D call TRBD1 (5 bases). V lost 7 bases to trimming and J lost 0 bases, with 9 bases between them. Germline values: CDR1 MNHEY, CDR2 SVGAGI. The CDR3 extends over 13 amino acids. Here the CDR3 reads CASIKGMNTEAFF. For the CDR3, the DNA is TGTGCCAGCATCAAGGGGATGAACACTGAAGCTTTCTTT.

This chain links TRBV5-4 with TRBJ1-1, with 7 bases matching TRBD1. The J segment lost 8 bases and the V segment lost 4 bases, leaving 8 bases of the junction unmatched. This CDR3 contains 13 residues. The germline V gene encodes CDR1 SGHNT and CDR2 YYREEE (reference sequence). The CDR3 loop reads CASSPRQGTEAFF. CDR3 coding DNA: TGTGCCAGCAGCCCCCGACAGGGTACAGAAGCTTTCTTT.

In its sample, this clone was seen a few times. The CDR3 sequence is CAWSVGGSAFF. Here the CDR3 DNA reads TGTGCCTGGAGTGTTGGAGGGTCAGCTTTCTTT. The genes are TRBV30 and TRBJ1-1; D is uncertain. CDR1 and CDR2 (germline): GTSNPN, SVGIG (reference sequence). Trimming shortened V by 0 bases and J by 10 bases, and 9 bases separated the two germline ends. The CDR3 runs 11 residues.

This rearrangement joins TRBV19 to TRBJ1-2; no firm D call. The CDR3 extends over 14 amino acids. Per the germline V gene, CDR1 is LNHDA and CDR2 is SQIVND (reference sequence). V gave up 2 bases and J gave up 1 base, with 8 bases separating them. This CDR3 reads CASSIRRDNYGYTF. The CDR3 bases are TGTGCCAGTAGTATAAGGAGGGATAACTATGGCTACACCTTC.

This clone was recorded only once. The chain has TRBV19 and TRBJ1-2; D perhaps matches TRBD1 (6 bases). The CDR3 sequence is 14 residues long. V was pared by 10 bases and J by 2 bases, with 17 bases between. Germline V gene data show CDR1 as LNHDA and CDR2 as SQIVND (reference sequence). Here the CDR3 DNA reads TGTGCCACCAAACCCCTGGACAGAAACTATGGCTACACCTTC. Amino acid sequence: CATKPLDRNYGYTF.

The sample holds one count of this clone. This rearrangement joins TRBV28 to TRBJ1-5, with 10 positions matching TRBD1. CDR3 length: 15 residues. The ends lost 7 bases at V and 7 bases at J; junction bases unmatched: 10. In germline, CDR1 is MDHEN, CDR2 SYDVKM. The DNA of the CDR3 is TGTGCCAGCACCTCCCGGGACAGGGGTACCCAGCCCCAGCATTTT. Protein product: CASTSRDRGTQPQHF.

The J gene is TRBJ2-1, the V gene TRBV29-1; tentative D call: TRBD1 (6 bases). CDR1 is SQVTM, CDR2 ANQGSEA, per germline. The CDR3 consists of 15 residues. Trimming took off 4 bases at V and 4 bases at J, with 17 bases between the two ends. Written as DNA, the CDR3 is TGCAGCGTTGGAGGGAGCGAGGGGGTGTACAATGAGCAGTTCTTC. The encoded protein is CSVGGSEGVYNEQFF.

This chain connects TRBV29-1 to TRBJ1-2, with D possibly matching TRBD1 (6 bases). CDR1 is SQVTM, CDR2 ANQGSEA, per germline. The ends were cut back, 6 bases at V and 4 bases at J, with 18 bases in the middle. CDR3 length equals 14 residues. CDR3 amino acids: CSVPTTDRTYGYTF. CDR3 DNA: TGCAGCGTCCCCACCACGGACAGAACCTATGGCTACACCTTC.

The rearrangement links TRBV10-2 to TRBJ2-7; TRBD1 matches 8 bases. Germline lookup yields CDR1 WSHSY and CDR2 SAAADI. CDR3 length: 14 amino acids. Trimming took 7 bases from V and 1 from J; bases not matched to a gene: 6. In DNA form, the CDR3 reads TGCGCCAGCAAGCATACAGGGGGATCCTACGAGCAGTACTTC. It translates to CASKHTGGSYEQYF.

The CDR3 sequence: CASSESQGYEQYF. Written as DNA, the CDR3 is TGCGCCAGCAGCGAGAGTCAGGGCTACGAGCAGTACTTC. The gene calls are TRBV5-1 and TRBJ2-7, with D possibly matching TRBD1 (5 bases). Germline assignment: CDR1 SGHRS and CDR2 YFSETQ. V dropped 4 bases and J dropped 3 bases, with 11 bases sitting between them. The CDR3 has 13 residues.

The chain recombines TRBV9 with TRBJ2-2, with TRBD1 identical over 9 bases. The CDR3 consists of 15 residues. CDR1 and CDR2 from the germline V gene are SGDLS and YYNGEE. V was clipped by 0 bases and J by 7 bases; unmatched bases: 4. The CDR3 sequence is CASSVGTGAGGELFF. The CDR3 DNA reads TGTGCCAGCAGCGTAGGGACAGGGGCCGGCGGGGAGCTGTTTTTT.

The J gene is TRBJ2-2, the V gene TRBV6-5; D gene ambiguous. The CDR3 totals 13 residues. The ends were cut back, 7 bases at V and 1 base at J, with 7 bases in the middle. Germline lookup yields CDR1 MNHEY and CDR2 SVGAGI. The CDR3 nucleotides are TGTGCCAGCACGAGCCAGAACACCGGGGAGCTGTTTTTT. Amino acids: CASTSQNTGELFF.

This chain joins TRBV7-7 and TRBJ2-1; 7 bases line up with TRBD1. J gave up 7 bases and V 4 bases, and 10 bases lay outside the gene matches. This CDR3 has 15 residues. Germline-derived CDR1 and CDR2 are SSHAT and FNYEAQ (reference sequence). The CDR3 nucleotides are TGTGCCAGCAGCTACTCACAGGGGCCAGGAAATGAGCAGTTCTTC. This encodes CASSYSQGPGNEQFF.

The chain links TRBV9 to TRBJ1-1, with a tentative D call TRBD1 (6 bases). CDR3 length: 15 residues. V shed 4 bases and J shed 4 bases, with 17 bases lying between them. CDR1 and CDR2 from the germline V gene are SGDLS and YYNGEE. The DNA for the CDR3 is TGTGCCAGCAGCACTACTACAGGGATTGTCACTGAAGCTTTCTTT. Amino acids: CASSTTTGIVTEAFF.

V is TRBV7-2 and J is TRBJ1-1; D unresolved. Germline V lookup: CDR1 SGHTA, CDR2 FQGNSA. With 0 bases removed from V and 3 bases from J, the gap between germline ends came to 8 bases. The CDR3 runs 14 residues. The CDR3 here is CASSLAGRDTEAFF. The CDR3 DNA sequence: TGTGCCAGCAGCTTAGCAGGGAGGGACACTGAAGCTTTCTTT. The complete variable domain, with remaining parts taken from reference TRBV7-2 and TRBJ1-1, reads GAGVSQSPSNKVTEKGKDVELRCDPISGHTALYWYRQSLGQGLEFLIYFQGNSAPDKSGLPSDRFSAERTGGSVSTLTIQRTQQEDSAVYLCASSLAGRDTEAFFGQGTRLTVV.

The V gene is TRBV28, the J gene TRBJ1-2; 11 bases line up with TRBD1. The CDR3 runs 18 residues. The V segment lost 2 bases and the J segment 2 bases; nucleotides outside the gene matches: 10. Germline lookup yields CDR1 MDHEN and CDR2 SYDVKM. CDR3 region: CASSLPGQGVLHNYGYTF. The CDR3 DNA sequence: TGTGCCAGCAGTTTACCGGGACAGGGGGTTCTACACAACTATGGCTACACCTTC.

This clone was seen a single time. The chain employs TRBV5-4 and TRBJ2-7; a weak D match, TRBD2 (6 bases). V lost 0 bases and J lost 5, with 9 bases in between. The CDR3 runs 13 residues. CDR1 is SGHNT, CDR2 YYREEE, per germline (reference sequence). The CDR3 region has the DNA TGTGCCAGCAGCTTGGTTGCTAGCGACGAGCAGTACTTC. Protein sequence: CASSLVASDEQYF.

The chain has TRBV30 and TRBJ2-7; D is perhaps TRBD2 (6 bases). V gave up 3 bases and J gave up 0 bases, with 9 bases separating them. The CDR3 extends over 13 amino acids. CDR1 GTSNPN and CDR2 SVGIG come from the germline V gene (reference sequence). The CDR3 here is CAWRATSSYEQYF. CDR3 sequence (DNA): TGTGCCTGGAGAGCGACTAGCTCCTACGAGCAGTACTTC.

The rearrangement joins TRBV18 to TRBJ1-5, with D tentatively TRBD1 (5 bases). CDR3 length: 18 residues. Trimming pared 1 base from V and 1 base from J, leaving 17 bases between. Looked up from germline, CDR1 is KGHSH and CDR2 is LQKENI. The CDR3 region has the DNA TGTGCCAGCTCACCACGAAGATCTGGGGAGGGGAGCAATCAGCCCCAGCATTTT. It codes for CASSPRRSGEGSNQPQHF. Full variable domain (outside the CDR3, taken from reference TRBV18 and TRBJ1-5): NAGVMQNPRHLVRRRGQEARLRCSPMKGHSHVYWYRQLPEEGLKFMVYLQKENIIDESGMPKERFSAEFPKEGPSILRIQQVVRGDSAAYFCASSPRRSGEGSNQPQHFGDGTRLSIL.

V is TRBV7-2 and J is TRBJ2-1, with D possibly matching TRBD2 (6 bases). CDR3 length: 16 amino acids. The germline V gene has CDR1 SGHTA and CDR2 FQGNSA. The V end was cut by 1 base, the J end by 5 bases, with 15 bases between. The CDR3 loop reads CASSLVSGLAHNEQFF. The CDR3 bases are TGTGCCAGCAGCTTAGTTTCCGGCCTAGCGCACAATGAGCAGTTCTTC.

The chain uses TRBV7-2 and TRBJ2-1; 10 nucleotides align to TRBD2. The CDR3 covers 15 residues. The V segment lost 4 bases and the J segment 6 bases; nucleotides outside the gene matches: 6. In germline, CDR1 is SGHTA, CDR2 FQGNSA. As DNA, the CDR3 is TGTGCCAGCAGCTCAGCGGGAGGGCCGATCAATGAGCAGTTCTTC. It is translated as CASSSAGGPINEQFF.